The rows below give T cell receptor beta chains drawn from one sample of a study of PD-1 blockade in classical Hodgkin lymphoma. The data were produced by immunoSEQ multiplex PCR, yet TCRdb's version contains in-frame clones alone and is incomplete. The table has roughly 35,000 clones, more than 85% seen once; the top ten hold roughly 0.29%. The sequences come from CD4+ T cells from blood, collected before the fourth cycle of nivolumab. The receptors shown here come from a human donor with classical Hodgkin lymphoma. Both conserved end residues are part of each CDR3. D genes are given only for firm matches. Clone size is given for some rows only: seen once, a few or many times, or a class if the clone is expanded.

clone size	V gene	J gene	D gene	CDR3 DNA	CDR3 protein
-	TRBV4-2	TRBJ2-3	TRBD2	TGTGCCAGCACAAAGGACCTAGCGGGAGATACGCAGTATTTT	CASTKDLAGDTQYF
-	TRBV6-1	TRBJ1-4	-	TGTGCCAGCAGTGAATTAGGGGATGGGCGGGGGAGTGAAAAACTGTTTTTT	CASSELGDGRGSEKLFF
-	TRBV27	TRBJ2-5	-	TGTGCCAGCAGTTCTCAAGAGACCCAGTACTTC	CASSSQETQYF
-	TRBV5-1	TRBJ1-1	TRBD1	TGCGCCAGCAGCCAATGGGACAGGGCTAAGGTAGCTTTCTTT	CASSQWDRAKVAFF
once	TRBV5-1	TRBJ2-6	-	TGCGCCAGCAGCTTGGCCTCTGGGGCCAACGTCCTGACTTTC	CASSLASGANVLTF
-	TRBV4-1	TRBJ2-2	TRBD1	TGCGCCAGCAGCCACAACACAGGGGTCGCCGGGGAGCTGTTTTTT	CASSHNTGVAGELFF
-	TRBV28	TRBJ1-1	TRBD1	TGTGCCAGCAGTTTAGGCAGGGGGTTCAATGAAGCTTTCTTT	CASSLGRGFNEAFF
-	TRBV10-3	TRBJ2-1	TRBD2	TGTGCCATCAGTGGGTCTAGCGGGAGATATGAGCAGTTCTTC	CAISGSSGRYEQFF
-	TRBV6-5	TRBJ1-3	TRBD1	TGTGCCAGCAGTTCCCACAGGGGCGGTGGAAACACCATATATTTT	CASSSHRGGGNTIYF
-	TRBV19	TRBJ1-1	-	TGTGCCAGTAGTATAGATCTGGGGGGGACGAACACTGAAGCTTTCTTT	CASSIDLGGTNTEAFF
-	TRBV5-1	TRBJ2-2	TRBD2	TGCGCCAGCAGCTTAAGGCGGGAGGGAAACACCGGGGAGCTGTTTTTT	CASSLRREGNTGELFF
-	TRBV28	TRBJ1-1	-	TGTGCCAGCGGAACGTTACGGGGGAGCACTGAAGCTTTCTTT	CASGTLRGSTEAFF
-	TRBV5-6	TRBJ1-2	-	TGTGCCAGCAGCTTACCAGGGTCGGTCCTAGCCGGCTATGGCTACACCTTC	CASSLPGSVLAGYGYTF
-	TRBV6-5	TRBJ1-1	-	TGTGCCAGCAGTTACGTTGGGGAAACTGAAGCTTTCTTT	CASSYVGETEAFF
-	TRBV6-1	TRBJ2-4	-	TGTGCCAGCAGTGAAGTCTACCCGGACATTCAGTACTTC	CASSEVYPDIQYF
once	TRBV28	TRBJ2-5	-	TGTGCCAGCAGTGAAACAGGGACGCAGACCCAGTACTTC	CASSETGTQTQYF
-	TRBV19	TRBJ2-1	-	TGTGCAGTAGTCCTAGTTAACAATGAGCAGTTCTTC	CAVVLVNNEQFF
once	TRBV6-5	TRBJ1-1	-	TGTGCCAGCAGACCTGGACGGGGAAAAGCTTTCTTT	CASRPGRGKAFF
-	TRBV23-1	TRBJ1-4	-	TGCGCCAGCAGTACCGGGACCTTGAGGGAAAAACTGTTTTTT	CASSTGTLREKLFF
-	TRBV5-8	TRBJ2-1	-	TGTGCCAGCAGCTTGGAGTTACGGTTGGAGCAGTTCTTC	CASSLELRLEQFF
-	TRBV28	TRBJ1-6	-	TGTGCCAGCAGTTTACGTCAGAAGAATTCACCCCTCCACTTT	CASSLRQKNSPLHF
-	TRBV5-4	TRBJ2-7	-	TGTGCCAGCAGCTTGGAATTAAATCACTACGAGCAGTACTTC	CASSLELNHYEQYF
-	TRBV2	TRBJ1-6	-	TGTGCCAGCAGTGAAAGGGCCAACACCCTCCACTTT	CASSERANTLHF
-	TRBV5-1	TRBJ2-7	TRBD2	TGCGCCAGCAGCCCCCGCGGACTAGCGGGAGCTGTAGACGAGCAGTACTTC	CASSPRGLAGAVDEQYF
-	TRBV30	TRBJ2-7	-	TGTGCCTGGCAGTTCGGGGATAAGCAGTACTTC	CAWQFGDKQYF
-	TRBV7-9	TRBJ2-3	-	TGTGCCAGCAGCTTAGCCAGCCCTAGCACAGATACGCAGTATTTT	CASSLASPSTDTQYF
-	TRBV6-4	TRBJ1-5	-	TGTGCCAGCAGTGCCTCGACAGGTAGCCACACCGGCTGGGCAAAATATAGCAATCAGCCCCAGCATTTT	CASSASTGSHTGWAKYSNQPQHF
-	TRBV2	TRBJ2-3	-	TGTGCCAGCAGTGACGTCGGCAGAAACACAGATACGCAGTATTTT	CASSDVGRNTDTQYF
-	TRBV29-1	TRBJ1-5	TRBD1	TGCAGCGTTGGGTTCGGGGACAGACATCAGCCCCAGCATTTT	CSVGFGDRHQPQHF
-	TRBV5-5	TRBJ2-5	-	TGTGCCAGCGGCCAGGACGTTCACCAAGAGACCCAGTACTTC	CASGQDVHQETQYF
-	TRBV18	TRBJ1-2	-	TGTGCCAGCTCACCACGTGTGCAGGGATCTAACTATGGCTACACCTTC	CASSPRVQGSNYGYTF
-	TRBV6-6	TRBJ2-7	-	TGTGCCAGCAGTTACGGCCTAGCAAAAGAGTACGAGCAGTACTTC	CASSYGLAKEYEQYF
-	TRBV15	TRBJ2-7	TRBD1	TGTGCCACCAGCAGAGACCGGACAGGGGGCTCCTACGAGCAGTACTTC	CATSRDRTGGSYEQYF
-	TRBV14	TRBJ2-1	-	TGTGCCAGCAGCCAAGATCGGGATGAGCAGTTCTTC	CASSQDRDEQFF
-	TRBV9	TRBJ1-1	-	TGTGCCAGCAGCGCCGACACCCGCTCTGAAGCTTTCTTT	CASSADTRSEAFF
-	TRBV28	TRBJ2-7	-	TGTGCCAGCAGCCTCCCCCCTCGGGCCCACGAGCAGTACTTC	CASSLPPRAHEQYF
-	TRBV6-6	TRBJ2-2	-	TGTGCCAGCAGTAGCATCTCGAACACCGGGGAGCTGTTTTTT	CASSSISNTGELFF
-	TRBV5-1	TRBJ2-2	TRBD2	TGCGCCAGCAGCTGGGAGACGGGGGGAGGCACCGGGGAGCTGTTTTTT	CASSWETGGGTGELFF
-	TRBV7-6	TRBJ1-2	-	TGTGCCAGCAGCTCCACAGGGCTCCCGGACTATGGCTACACCTTC	CASSSTGLPDYGYTF
-	TRBV7-2	TRBJ1-1	-	TGTGCCAGCAGCTTAGCCGCGGGGAACACTGAAGCTTTCTTT	CASSLAAGNTEAFF
-	TRBV11-2	TRBJ2-7	TRBD1	TGTGCCAGCAGCTTAGTAAGGGGGCATGAGCAGTACTTC	CASSLVRGHEQYF
-	TRBV6-5	TRBJ1-3	-	TGTGCCAGCAGTTACTCTGGGTTGGGTACTGGAAACACCATATATTTT	CASSYSGLGTGNTIYF
-	TRBV27	TRBJ2-7	-	TGTGCCAGCAGTTTAACTCTCGAATTGAATGGGTACTCCGAGCAGTACTTC	CASSLTLELNGYSEQYF
-	TRBV27	TRBJ1-2	-	TGTGCCAGCAGTCCGAAATCGATCGGGGACGGCATCGGGGTATATGGCTACACCTTC	CASSPKSIGDGIGVYGYTF
-	TRBV5-1	TRBJ2-1	TRBD2	TGCGCCAGCCGCTTTGCGGGACTAGCACCCTACAATGAGCAGTTCTTC	CASRFAGLAPYNEQFF
-	TRBV10-1	TRBJ1-2	-	TGCGCCAGCTCTATCCGGAGGGGCGGTCACTATGGCTACACCTTC	CASSIRRGGHYGYTF
-	TRBV5-5	TRBJ1-4	TRBD1	TGTGCCAGCAGCTTTCTAACAGGGGAGAGGGAAAAACTGTTTTTT	CASSFLTGEREKLFF
-	TRBV9	TRBJ2-5	-	TGTGCCAGCAGCCGGGCCGGTGAGACCCAGTACTTC	CASSRAGETQYF
-	TRBV28	TRBJ2-5	TRBD2	TGTGCCAGCGGACGAGGGCTAGCGGGGTTCGGGAAGACCCAGTACTTC	CASGRGLAGFGKTQYF
-	TRBV6-5	TRBJ2-7	TRBD2	TGTGCCAGCAGGAGGGTCCGAAGGGAGGGGATTCAGTACTTC	CASRRVRREGIQYF
-	TRBV6-5	TRBJ2-1	-	TGTGCCAGCAGTTACAGACAGGTGCATCGGAATGAGCAGTTCTTC	CASSYRQVHRNEQFF